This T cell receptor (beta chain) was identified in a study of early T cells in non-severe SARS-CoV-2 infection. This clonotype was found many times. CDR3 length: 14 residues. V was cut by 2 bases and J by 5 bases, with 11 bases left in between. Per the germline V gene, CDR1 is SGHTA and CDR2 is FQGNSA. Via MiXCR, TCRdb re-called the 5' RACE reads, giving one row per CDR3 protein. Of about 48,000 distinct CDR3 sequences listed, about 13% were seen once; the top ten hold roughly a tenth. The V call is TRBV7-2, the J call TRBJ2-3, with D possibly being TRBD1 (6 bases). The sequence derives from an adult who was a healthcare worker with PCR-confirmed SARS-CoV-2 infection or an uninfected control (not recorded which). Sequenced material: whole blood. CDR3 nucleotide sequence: TGTGCCAGCAGCTTAAACAGGGATGGAGATACGCAGTATTTT. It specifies CASSLNRDGDTQYF.